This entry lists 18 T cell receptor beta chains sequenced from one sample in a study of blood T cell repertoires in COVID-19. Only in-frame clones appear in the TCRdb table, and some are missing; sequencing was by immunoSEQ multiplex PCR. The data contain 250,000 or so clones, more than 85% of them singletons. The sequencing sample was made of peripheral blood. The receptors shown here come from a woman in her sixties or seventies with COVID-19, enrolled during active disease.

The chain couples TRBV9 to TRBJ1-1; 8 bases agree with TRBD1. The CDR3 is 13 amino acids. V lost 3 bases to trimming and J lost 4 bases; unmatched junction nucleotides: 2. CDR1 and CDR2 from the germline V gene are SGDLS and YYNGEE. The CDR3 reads CASSGTGGTEAFF. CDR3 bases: TGTGCCAGCAGCGGAACAGGGGGCACTGAAGCTTTCTTT.

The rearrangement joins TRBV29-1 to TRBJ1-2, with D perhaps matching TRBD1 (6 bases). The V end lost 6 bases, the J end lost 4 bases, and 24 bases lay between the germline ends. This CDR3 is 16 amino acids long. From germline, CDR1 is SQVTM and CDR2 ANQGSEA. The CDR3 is CSVLLSLQGSSYGYTF. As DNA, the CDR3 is TGCAGCGTCTTACTCTCTCTACAGGGCTCAAGCTATGGCTACACCTTC.

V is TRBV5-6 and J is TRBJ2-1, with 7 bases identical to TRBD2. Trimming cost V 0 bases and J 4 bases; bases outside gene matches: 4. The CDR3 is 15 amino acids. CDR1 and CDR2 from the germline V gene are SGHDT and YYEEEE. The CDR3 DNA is TGTGCCAGCAGCTTGGCGCTAGCGGTTTACAATGAGCAGTTCTTC. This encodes CASSLALAVYNEQFF. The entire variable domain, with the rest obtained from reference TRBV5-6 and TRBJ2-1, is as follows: DAGVTQSPTHLIKTRGQQVTLRCSPKSGHDTVSWYQQALGQGPQFIFQYYEEEERQRGNFPDRFSGHQFPNYSSELNVNALLLGDSALYLCASSLALAVYNEQFFGPGTRLTVL.

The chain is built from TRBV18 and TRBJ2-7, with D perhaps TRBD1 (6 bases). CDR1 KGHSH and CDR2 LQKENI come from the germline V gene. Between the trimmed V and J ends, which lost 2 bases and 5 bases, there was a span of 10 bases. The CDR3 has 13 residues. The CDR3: CASSPNRDNEQYF. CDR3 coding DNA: TGTGCCAGCTCACCAAACAGGGATAACGAGCAGTACTTC.

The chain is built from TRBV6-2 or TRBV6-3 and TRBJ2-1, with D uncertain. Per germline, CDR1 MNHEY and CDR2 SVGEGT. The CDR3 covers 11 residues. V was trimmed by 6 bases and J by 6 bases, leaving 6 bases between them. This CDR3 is CASSPLNEQFF. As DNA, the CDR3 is TGTGCCAGCAGCCCCCTCAATGAGCAGTTCTTC.

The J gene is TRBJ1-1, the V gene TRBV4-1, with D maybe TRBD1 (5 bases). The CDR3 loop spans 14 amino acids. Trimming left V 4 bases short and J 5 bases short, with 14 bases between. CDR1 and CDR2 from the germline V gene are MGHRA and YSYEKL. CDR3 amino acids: CASSRSPGGTEAFF. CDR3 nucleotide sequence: TGCGCCAGCAGCCGGTCCCCGGGGGGGACTGAAGCTTTCTTT.

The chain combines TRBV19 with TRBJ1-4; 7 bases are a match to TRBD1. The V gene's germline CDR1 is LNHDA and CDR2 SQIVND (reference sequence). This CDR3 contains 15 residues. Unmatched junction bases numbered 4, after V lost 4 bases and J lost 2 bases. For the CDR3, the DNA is TGTGCCAGTAGTAGGGCCAGGGGGACTAATGAAAAACTGTTTTTT. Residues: CASSRARGTNEKLFF.

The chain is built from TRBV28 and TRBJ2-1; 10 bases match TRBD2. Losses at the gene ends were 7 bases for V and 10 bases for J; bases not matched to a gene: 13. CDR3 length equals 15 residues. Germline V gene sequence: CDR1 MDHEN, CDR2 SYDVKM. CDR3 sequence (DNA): TGTGCCAGCATCCCCTGGACTAGCGGTCGTTTGGAGCAGTTCTTC. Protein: CASIPWTSGRLEQFF.

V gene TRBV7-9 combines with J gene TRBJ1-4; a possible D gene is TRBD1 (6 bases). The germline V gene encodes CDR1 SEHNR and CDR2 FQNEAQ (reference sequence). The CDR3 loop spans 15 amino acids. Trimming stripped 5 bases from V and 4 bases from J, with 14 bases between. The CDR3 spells CASSEVGGVNEKLFF. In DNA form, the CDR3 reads TGTGCCAGCAGCGAAGTAGGGGGGGTTAATGAAAAACTGTTTTTT. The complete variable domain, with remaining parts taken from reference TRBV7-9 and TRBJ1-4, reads DTGVSQNPRHKITKRGQNVTFRCDPISEHNRLYWYRQTLGQGPEFLTYFQNEAQLEKSRLLSDRFSAERPKGSFSTLEIQRTEQGDSAMYLCASSEVGGVNEKLFFGSGTQLSVL.

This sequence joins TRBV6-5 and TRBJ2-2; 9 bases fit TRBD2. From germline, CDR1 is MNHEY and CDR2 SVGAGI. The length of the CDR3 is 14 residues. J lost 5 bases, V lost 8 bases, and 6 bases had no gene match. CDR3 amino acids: CASHRTSATGELFF. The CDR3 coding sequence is TGTGCCAGCCACCGGACTAGCGCTACCGGGGAGCTGTTTTTT.

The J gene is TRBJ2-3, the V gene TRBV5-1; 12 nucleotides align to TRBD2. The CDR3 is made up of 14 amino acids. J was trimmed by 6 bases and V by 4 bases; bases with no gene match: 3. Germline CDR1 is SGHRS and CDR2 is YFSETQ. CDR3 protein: CASSPGTSGDTQYF. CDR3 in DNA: TGCGCCAGCAGCCCCGGGACTAGCGGGGATACGCAGTATTTT.

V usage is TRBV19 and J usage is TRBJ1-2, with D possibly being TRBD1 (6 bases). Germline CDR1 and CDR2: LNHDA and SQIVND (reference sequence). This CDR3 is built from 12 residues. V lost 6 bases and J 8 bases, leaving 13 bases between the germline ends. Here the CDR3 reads CASSMGAGGYTF. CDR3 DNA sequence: TGTGCCAGTAGCATGGGGGCAGGGGGCTACACCTTC.

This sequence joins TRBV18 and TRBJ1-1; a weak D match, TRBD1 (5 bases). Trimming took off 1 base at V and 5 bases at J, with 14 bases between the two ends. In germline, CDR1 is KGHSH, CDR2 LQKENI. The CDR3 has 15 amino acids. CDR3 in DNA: TGTGCCAGCTCACCACGCCAGGGTAGCGGGACTGAAGCTTTCTTT. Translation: CASSPRQGSGTEAFF.

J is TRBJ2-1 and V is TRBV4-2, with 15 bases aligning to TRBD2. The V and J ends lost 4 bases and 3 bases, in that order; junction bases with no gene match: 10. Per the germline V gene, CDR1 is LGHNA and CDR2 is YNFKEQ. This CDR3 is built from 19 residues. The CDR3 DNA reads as TGTGCCAGCAGCCCCGGACTAGCGGGAGGGTTGGGGGGCTACAATGAGCAGTTCTTC. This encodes CASSPGLAGGLGGYNEQFF.

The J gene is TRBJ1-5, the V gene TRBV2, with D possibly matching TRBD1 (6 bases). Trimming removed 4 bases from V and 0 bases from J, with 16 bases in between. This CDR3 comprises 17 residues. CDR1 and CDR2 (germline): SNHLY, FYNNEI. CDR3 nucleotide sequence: TGTGCCAGCAGTGTCGGTCGAGGGGGTAGTAGCAATCAGCCCCAGCATTTT. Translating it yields CASSVGRGGSSNQPQHF.

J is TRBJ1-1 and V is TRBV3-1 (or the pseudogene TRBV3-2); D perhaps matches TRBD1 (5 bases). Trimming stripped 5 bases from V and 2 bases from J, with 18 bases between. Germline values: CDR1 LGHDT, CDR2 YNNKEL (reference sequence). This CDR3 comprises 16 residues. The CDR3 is CASSSGGRAVNTEAFF. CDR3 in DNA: TGTGCCAGCAGCTCTGGTGGCAGGGCCGTCAACACTGAAGCTTTCTTT.

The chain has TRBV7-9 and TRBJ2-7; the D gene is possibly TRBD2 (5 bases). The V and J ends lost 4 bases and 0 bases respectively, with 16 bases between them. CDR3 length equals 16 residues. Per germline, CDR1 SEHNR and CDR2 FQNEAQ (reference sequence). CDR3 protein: CASSSSGLRASYEQYF. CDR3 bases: TGTGCCAGCAGCTCCTCTGGGTTGCGGGCCTCCTACGAGCAGTACTTC.

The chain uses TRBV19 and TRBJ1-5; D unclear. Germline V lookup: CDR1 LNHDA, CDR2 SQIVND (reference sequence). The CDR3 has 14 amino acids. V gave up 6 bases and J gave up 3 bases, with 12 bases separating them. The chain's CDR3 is CASSPQIHNQPQHF. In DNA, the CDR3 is TGTGCCAGTAGCCCACAGATACACAATCAGCCCCAGCATTTT.